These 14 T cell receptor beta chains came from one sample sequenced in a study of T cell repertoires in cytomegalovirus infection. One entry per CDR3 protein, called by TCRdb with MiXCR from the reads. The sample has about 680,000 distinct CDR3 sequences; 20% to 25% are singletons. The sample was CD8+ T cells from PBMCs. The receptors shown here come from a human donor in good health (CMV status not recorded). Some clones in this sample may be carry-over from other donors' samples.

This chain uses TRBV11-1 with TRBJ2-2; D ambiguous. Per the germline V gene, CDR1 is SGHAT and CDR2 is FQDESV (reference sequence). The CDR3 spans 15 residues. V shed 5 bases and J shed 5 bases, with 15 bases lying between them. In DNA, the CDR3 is TGTGCCAGCAGCGTCGACTGGGGTGAAACCGGGGAGCTGTTTTTT. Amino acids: CASSVDWGETGELFF.

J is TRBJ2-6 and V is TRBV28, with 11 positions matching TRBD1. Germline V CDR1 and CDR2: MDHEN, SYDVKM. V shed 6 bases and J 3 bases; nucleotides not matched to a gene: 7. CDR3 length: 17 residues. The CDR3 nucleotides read TGTGCCAGCAGCACCGGGACAGGGGGTATTGGGGCCAACGTCCTGACTTTC. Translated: CASSTGTGGIGANVLTF.

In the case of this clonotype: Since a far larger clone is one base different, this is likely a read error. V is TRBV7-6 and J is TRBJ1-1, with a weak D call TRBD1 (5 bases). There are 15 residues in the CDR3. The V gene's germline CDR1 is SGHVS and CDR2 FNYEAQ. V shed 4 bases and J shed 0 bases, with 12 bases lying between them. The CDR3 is CASSSGAGLNTEAFF. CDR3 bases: TGTGCCAGCAGCTCAGGCGCAGGGTTGAACACTGAAGCTTTCTTT. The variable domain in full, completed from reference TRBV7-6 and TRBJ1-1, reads GAGVSQSPRYKVTKRGQDVALRCDPISGHVSLYWYRQALGQGPEFLTYFNYEAQQDKSGLPNDRFSAERPEGSISTLTIQRTEQRDSAMYRCASSSGAGLNTEAFFGQGTRLTVV.

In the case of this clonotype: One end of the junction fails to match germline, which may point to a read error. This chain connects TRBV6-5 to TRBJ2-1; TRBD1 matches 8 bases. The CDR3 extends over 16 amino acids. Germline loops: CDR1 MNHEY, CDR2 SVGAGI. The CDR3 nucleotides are TGTACCAGCAACCCTATGGGGACAGGAGCGACCAATGAGCAGTTCTTC. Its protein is CTSNPMGTGATNEQFF.

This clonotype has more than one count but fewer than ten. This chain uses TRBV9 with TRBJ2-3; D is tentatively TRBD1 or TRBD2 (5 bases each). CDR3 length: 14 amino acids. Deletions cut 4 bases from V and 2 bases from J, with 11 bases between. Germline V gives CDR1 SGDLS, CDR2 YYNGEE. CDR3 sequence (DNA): TGTGCCAGCAGCCGGGACCTCACCACAGATACGCAGTATTTT. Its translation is CASSRDLTTDTQYF.

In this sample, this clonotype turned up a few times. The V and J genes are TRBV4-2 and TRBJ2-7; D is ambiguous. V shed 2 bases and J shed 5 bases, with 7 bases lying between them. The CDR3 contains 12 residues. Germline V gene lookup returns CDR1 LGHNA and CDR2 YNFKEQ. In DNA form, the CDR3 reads TGTGCCAGCAGCCAATACGGTAACGAGCAGTACTTC. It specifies CASSQYGNEQYF.

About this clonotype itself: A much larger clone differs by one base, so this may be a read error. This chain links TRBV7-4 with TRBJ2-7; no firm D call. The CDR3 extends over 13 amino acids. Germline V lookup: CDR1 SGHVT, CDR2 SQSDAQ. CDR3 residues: CASSLTGSNEQYV. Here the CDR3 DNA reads TGTGCCAGCAGCCTTACGGGCTCCAACGAGCAGTACGTC.

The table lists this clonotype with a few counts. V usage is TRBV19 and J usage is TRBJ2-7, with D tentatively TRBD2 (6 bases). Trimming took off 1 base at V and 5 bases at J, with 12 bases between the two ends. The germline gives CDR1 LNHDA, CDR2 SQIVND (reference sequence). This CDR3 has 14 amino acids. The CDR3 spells CASSIGRGADEQYF. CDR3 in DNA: TGTGCCAGTAGTATAGGGAGGGGCGCAGACGAGCAGTACTTC.

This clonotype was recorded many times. CDR3 sequence: CATPASRERNRLFF. The CDR3 region has the DNA TGTGCCACCCCAGCTTCCCGGGAAAGGAATCGGCTGTTTTTT. The rearrangement uses TRBV7-8 and TRBJ2-2; perhaps TRBD2 as D (5 bases). Germline lookup yields CDR1 SGHVS and CDR2 FQNEAQ. This CDR3 is built from 14 residues. The V end lost 10 bases, the J end lost 13 bases, and 25 bases lay between the germline ends.

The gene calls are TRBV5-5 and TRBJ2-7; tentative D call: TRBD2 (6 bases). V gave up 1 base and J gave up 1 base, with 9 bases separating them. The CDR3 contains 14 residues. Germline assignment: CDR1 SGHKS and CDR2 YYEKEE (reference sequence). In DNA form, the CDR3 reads TGTGCCAGCAGCTTGTGGGGGGAATCCTACGAGCAGTACTTC. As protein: CASSLWGESYEQYF. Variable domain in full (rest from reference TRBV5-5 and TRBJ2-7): DAGVTQSPTHLIKTRGQQVTLRCSPISGHKSVSWYQQVLGQGPQFIFQYYEKEERGRGNFPDRFSARQFPNYSSELNVNALLLGDSALYLCASSLWGESYEQYFGPGTRLTVT.

As DNA, the CDR3 is TGTGCCAGCAGTTACTTGAAGGGAGGGACAGAAACCTACAATGAGCAGTTCTTC. Protein: CASSYLKGGTETYNEQFF. The V call is TRBV6-2 or TRBV6-3, the J call TRBJ2-1; tentatively, D is TRBD1 or TRBD2 (7 bases each). Germline-derived CDR1 and CDR2 are MNHEY and SVGEGT. There are 18 residues in the CDR3. Between the trimmed V and J ends, which lost 1 base and 2 bases, there was a span of 18 bases.

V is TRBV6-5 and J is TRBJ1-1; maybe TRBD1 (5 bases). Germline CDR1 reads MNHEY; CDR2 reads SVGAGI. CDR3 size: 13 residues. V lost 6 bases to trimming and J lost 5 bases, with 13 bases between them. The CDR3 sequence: CASSIWGGTEAFF. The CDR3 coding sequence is TGTGCCAGCAGCATCTGGGGGGGGACTGAAGCTTTCTTT.

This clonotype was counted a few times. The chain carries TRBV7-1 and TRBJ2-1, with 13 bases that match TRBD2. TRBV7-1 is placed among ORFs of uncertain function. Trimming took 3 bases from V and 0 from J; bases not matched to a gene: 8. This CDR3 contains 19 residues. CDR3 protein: CASSSMTSGGSSSYNEQFF. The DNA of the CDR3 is TGTGCCAGCAGCTCCATGACTAGCGGGGGGTCCAGCTCCTACAATGAGCAGTTCTTC.

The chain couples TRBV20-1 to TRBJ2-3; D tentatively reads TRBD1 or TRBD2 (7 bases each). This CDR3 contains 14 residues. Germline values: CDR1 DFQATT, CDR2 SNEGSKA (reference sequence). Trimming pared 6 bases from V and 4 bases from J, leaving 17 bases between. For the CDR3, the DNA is TGCAGTGCAGATCAGGGGGGGGCCGCAGATACGCAGTATTTT. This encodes CSADQGGAADTQYF.